This T cell receptor (beta chain) was recorded in a study of control samples from healthy donors and cancer patients. Profiled with immunoSEQ multiplex PCR; TCRdb holds only in-frame clones, not every one. Of approximately 58,000 clones in the sample, 80% to 90% were seen once. The CDR3 consists of 14 residues. The germline V and J ends were trimmed by 4 bases and 5 bases, with 15 bases remaining between them. Germline lookup yields CDR1 KGHSH and CDR2 LQKENI. The material sequenced was PBMCs. V usage is TRBV18 and J usage is TRBJ2-7; D assignment may be TRBD1 or TRBD2 (6 bases each). This receptor was taken from a woman aged 55-69 years with lung cancer. Here the CDR3 DNA reads TGTGCCAGCTCACAACAGGGTGGGGAGGACGAGCAGTACTTC. Its translation is CASSQQGGEDEQYF. The variable domain in full, with the rest retrieved from reference TRBV18 and TRBJ2-7, is NAGVMQNPRHLVRRRGQEARLRCSPMKGHSHVYWYRQLPEEGLKFMVYLQKENIIDESGMPKERFSAEFPKEGPSILRIQQVVRGDSAAYFCASSQQGGEDEQYFGPGTRLTVT.